The following is a T cell receptor beta chain sequence with its context. This CDR3 is built from 17 residues. The V and J ends lost 4 bases and 6 bases, in that order; junction bases with no gene match: 17. Germline CDR1 reads SEHNR; CDR2 reads FQNEAQ (reference sequence). These data belong to a study of blood T cell repertoires in COVID-19. At the level of the study: PBMCs, B-cell-depleted T cells, or T cells provided the cDNA or gDNA that made up the material.

Original data processing: Researchers report that nucleated cell counts were estimated from reference gene primer amplification. Only in-frame clones appear in the TCRdb table, and some are missing; sequencing was by immunoSEQ multiplex PCR. For V, J and clone size, that table is used; D and trimming come from the DNA. The profile shows about 250,000 clones, 85% to 90% of them singletons. The rearrangement links TRBV7-9 to TRBJ2-7; 8 bases map to TRBD2. The sequence was obtained from a young woman who had recovered from COVID-19. The sample taken for sequencing was PBMCs or T cells enriched from blood (not recorded which). CDR3 coding DNA: TGTGCCAGCAGCTCCGGTGGGGCGGGGGGCCTCCTCCGCGAGCAGTACTTC. Translated, it gives CASSSGGAGGLLREQYF.